A selection of T cell receptor beta chains follows, all from one sample in a study of T cells in Graves' hyperthyroidism and ophthalmopathy. Each CDR3 protein is one row after TCRdb ran MiXCR on the multiplex PCR reads. This table holds over 120,000 distinct CDR3 sequences, roughly 23% found once. The sample comprised blood. These receptors all come from a woman between 50 and 59 years old with Graves' hyperthyroidism that later progressed to Graves' ophthalmopathy. The CDR3 runs from the conserved cysteine through the conserved F or W. Each record gives: clone size, J gene, V gene, D gene, CDR3 DNA, CDR3 protein. D genes are given only for firm matches. Not every row has a clone size; where given, it reads once, few, many or a size class.

>.|TRBJ1-1|TRBV6-1|.
TGTGCCAGCAGACCCGGCCGCGGGGCTTTCTTT
CASRPGRGAFF
>few|TRBJ2-2|TRBV5-1|TRBD2
TGCGCCAGCAGCTTGGGAGGCTTGTTAGCGGGAGAAAGTGCCGGGGAGCTGTTTTTT
CASSLGGLLAGESAGELFF
>once|TRBJ2-3|TRBV30|.
TGTGCCTTCGGGGTGAGCACAGATACGCAGTATTTT
CAFGVSTDTQYF
>.|TRBJ2-5|TRBV20-1|TRBD2
TGCAGTGCCGGGACTAGCGGGAGTGGAGAGACCCAGTACTTC
CSAGTSGSGETQYF
>once|TRBJ2-5|TRBV7-9|.
TGTGCCAGCAGCTTATTTGGGGCACATAGGGCCCAAGAGACCCAGTACTTC
CASSLFGAHRAQETQYF
>many|TRBJ1-5|TRBV24-1|.
TGTGCCACCAGTGAAAAAACAGGCCCAAATCAGCCCCAGCATTTT
CATSEKTGPNQPQHF
>many|TRBJ2-4|TRBV15|TRBD2
TGTGCCACCAGCAGAGACTTACTAGCGGGAGGGCCTGTCGAGGCGGCCAAAAACATTCAGTACTTC
CATSRDLLAGGPVEAAKNIQYF
>.|TRBJ2-7|TRBV29-1|.
TGCAGCGTTTTGCGGGATCGAAACGAGCAGTACTTC
CSVLRDRNEQYF
>.|TRBJ1-2|TRBV28|.
TGTGCCAGCAGTTTACAGGGGCCTAGCTATGGCTACACCTTC
CASSLQGPSYGYTF
>.|TRBJ2-3|TRBV10-2|TRBD2
TGCGCCAGCAGTCCCGTGGGGGCGGGAGGAACAGATACGCAGTATTTT
CASSPVGAGGTDTQYF
>few|TRBJ2-2|TRBV20-1|.
TGCAGTGCTGAACGGGATCCGAACACCGGGGAGCTGTTTTTT
CSAERDPNTGELFF
>many|TRBJ1-3|TRBV28|.
TGTGCCAGCAGCCAACTCGGGAACTCTGGAAACACCATATATTTT
CASSQLGNSGNTIYF
>many|TRBJ2-1|TRBV7-2|TRBD2
TGTGCCAGCAGCCCGGGGGGACTAGCATTGAATGAGCAGTTCTTC
CASSPGGLALNEQFF
>.|TRBJ1-4|TRBV4-1|.
TGCGCCAGCAGCCAATCCCAGGGGAGGGTTTTAAATGAAAAACTGTTTTTT
CASSQSQGRVLNEKLFF
>many|TRBJ1-4|TRBV20-1|TRBD1
TGCAGTGCTAGATGGACAGGGGCTAATGAAAAACTGTTTTTT
CSARWTGANEKLFF
>once|TRBJ1-1|TRBV28|TRBD1
TGTGCCAGCAGCCACCTCGGACAGGGGGTCGGCACTGAAGCTTTCTTT
CASSHLGQGVGTEAFF
>few|TRBJ1-1|TRBV6-6|.
TGTGCCAGCAGTTACCGTCATAACACTGAAGCTTTCTTT
CASSYRHNTEAFF
>few|TRBJ1-2|TRBV20-1|.
TGCAGTGCAGGACGTCGGGAGGGGTTATATGGCTACACCTTC
CSAGRREGLYGYTF
>many|TRBJ2-2|TRBV5-1|TRBD2
TGCGCCAGCAGCTCCGGACTAGCGGTTACCGGGGAGCTGTTTTTT
CASSSGLAVTGELFF
>few|TRBJ2-3|TRBV20-1|TRBD2
TGCAGTGCCTGCCTGGGACTAGCGTACGATACGCAGTATTTT
CSACLGLAYDTQYF
>many|TRBJ2-7|TRBV6-2/TRBV6-3|.
TGTGCCAGCAGTTACCCAACGGAGCAGTACTTC
CASSYPTEQYF
>few|TRBJ1-2|TRBV4-1|TRBD1
TGCGCCAGCAGCCAAGTCAGGGGGCTAGACTACACCTTC
CASSQVRGLDYTF
>few|TRBJ1-2|TRBV5-6|TRBD1
TGTGCCAGCAGCCCGGGACAGGGCACATATGGCTACACCTTC
CASSPGQGTYGYTF
>few|TRBJ2-1|TRBV27|TRBD2
TGTGCCAGCAGCGGTATACTAGCGGGAGTTGGGTATGAGCAGTTCTTC
CASSGILAGVGYEQFF
>many|TRBJ1-4|TRBV30|.
TGTGCCTGGAGTACACACAGCTCCACTAATGAAAAACTGTTTTTT
CAWSTHSSTNEKLFF
>many|TRBJ1-3|TRBV3-1|.
TGTGCCAGCAGCCAACTACCAAATCCTGGAAACACCATATATTTT
CASSQLPNPGNTIYF
>few|TRBJ2-7|TRBV20-1|TRBD2
TGCAGTGTAAGAGCGGGAGCGGGCTACGAGCAGTACTTC
CSVRAGAGYEQYF
>few|TRBJ2-3|TRBV20-1|.
TGCAGTGCGAAGAGGAGTTGGGGGGATACGCAGTATTTT
CSAKRSWGDTQYF
>few|TRBJ1-3|TRBV28|TRBD1
TGTGCCAGCAGTTCGAACAGGGGAAGAGGAAACACCATATATTTT
CASSSNRGRGNTIYF
>.|TRBJ2-7|TRBV28|TRBD2
TGTGCCAGCCACACGGGAGCGGGAGCCCGCGAGCAGTACTTC
CASHTGAGAREQYF
>many|TRBJ2-7|TRBV20-1|.
TGCAGTGCTAGAGTGGGGACAAACTCCTACGAGCAGTACTTC
CSARVGTNSYEQYF
>few|TRBJ2-7|TRBV4-1|TRBD2
TGCGCCAGCAGCCAAGATCCCCCTCTAGCGGGAGGCACCCACGAGCAGTACTTC
CASSQDPPLAGGTHEQYF
>.|TRBJ2-5|TRBV9|TRBD2
TGTGCCAGCAGCAATAGCGGGAGGGCGGGGGAGACCCAGTACTTC
CASSNSGRAGETQYF
>few|TRBJ2-3|TRBV7-9|TRBD2
TGTGCCAGCAGCCCCGGACTAGCGGTGACAGATACGCAGTATTTT
CASSPGLAVTDTQYF
>many|TRBJ2-5|TRBV7-2|TRBD2
TGTGCCAGCAGCCCCGGGACTAGCGGGAGTACCCAGTACTTC
CASSPGTSGSTQYF
>few|TRBJ1-1|TRBV20-1|TRBD1
TGCAGTGGGGAGGGGGCGAGGACTGAAGCTTTCTTT
CSGEGARTEAFF
>many|TRBJ2-7|TRBV18|TRBD2
TGTGCCAGCTCACCGAGGCTAGCGGGAGGAACCTACGAGCAGTACTTC
CASSPRLAGGTYEQYF
>many|TRBJ2-7|TRBV6-5|TRBD1
TGTGCCAGCAGTTACAACAGGGGCTCCTACGAGCAGTACTTC
CASSYNRGSYEQYF
>few|TRBJ2-1|TRBV6-1|.
TGTGCCAGCAGTGCGCGCGGGCTGTTGGACAGCTCTTTTCCGAATGAGCAGTTCTTC
CASSARGLLDSSFPNEQFF
>.|TRBJ2-3|TRBV28|.
TGTGCCAGCAGCTTAGTTTCACGAGATGCGCAGTATTTT
CASSLVSRDAQYF
>many|TRBJ2-2|TRBV12-3/TRBV12-4|TRBD2
TGTGCCAGCAGAGGACTAGCGGGAGCCTTAACCGGGGAGCTGTTTTTT
CASRGLAGALTGELFF